This T cell receptor (beta chain) was retrieved from a study of CD8 T cells in Susac syndrome. The CDR3 sequence is 13 residues long. From germline, CDR1 is SGHVS and CDR2 FNYEAQ. V was trimmed by 0 bases and J by 3 bases, leaving 5 bases between them. Random hexamers were used to reverse transcribe an amount of roughly 0.45 to 1 ug RNA. With immunoSEQ multiplex PCR, TCR beta CDR3 was amplified across 54 Vbeta and 13 Jbeta. Via MiXCR, TCRdb re-called the immunoSEQ multiplex PCR reads, giving one row per CDR3 protein. The data contain about 57,000 distinct CDR3 sequences, roughly 93% of them singletons.

The sample comprised CD8+ T cells from PBMCs. This chain connects TRBV7-6 to TRBJ1-1; D gene ambiguous. The sequence derives from a human donor with multiple sclerosis. The CDR3 DNA reads TGTGCCAGCAGCTTAGCGCAGTACACTGAAGCTTTCTTT. The encoded protein is CASSLAQYTEAFF.